This T cell receptor (beta chain) came from a study of Ad26.COV2.S vaccination and SARS-CoV-2 variants. Libraries were prepared by immunoSEQ multiplex PCR; TCRdb keeps only in-frame clonotypes and omits some of them. Altogether around 450,000 clones are present, roughly 90% being singletons, with the ten largest covering 3.6%. Study-level points and caveats: It is possible that the TCR breadth and depth analyses underestimated the total T cell responses. Marked by substantial breadth, spike-specific CD8+ and CD4+ T cell responses were reportedly seen after vaccination. Comparable non-spike TCR breadth was observed in vaccine and placebo recipients.

Trimming stripped 8 bases from V and 2 bases from J, with 19 bases between. The CDR3 has 15 residues. Germline loops: CDR1 ENHRY, CDR2 SYGVKD. This sample's treatment: some 20 received Ad26.COV2.S at low or high dose, single or two shots; 5 received placebo; per-sample allocation not given. The samples date from day 63 after the first vaccine or placebo injection. On this clone itself: The antigen remains undetermined.

The clonotype was recovered from a person between 18 and 59 years old who received the Ad26.COV2.S COVID-19 vaccine or a placebo. The chain has TRBV10-3 and TRBJ2-7; D is perhaps TRBD1 (5 bases). Specimen: peripheral blood, collected in a trial of Ad26.COV2.S vaccine versus placebo. CDR3 residues: CAISSPGPGTYEQYF. In nucleotides, the CDR3 is TGTGCCATCTCTAGTCCGGGCCCAGGGACCTACGAGCAGTACTTC.